This T cell receptor (beta chain) was documented in a study of CD8+CD57+ T cells in acquired aplastic anemia. Study-level background: The sorted CD4+ and CD8+ cells yielded an average approximately 3 ug of DNA.

This clonotype was seen ten or more times. Its antigen is currently unknown. Study conclusions and caveats: Around 29 CD8+ CDR3 sequences were shared between patients and controls.

Sequencing involved patients with CD8+CD57+ cell expansion previously shown by flow cytometry. Every one of the patients had aplastic anemia (severe, acquired). Investigators profiled TCR beta VDJ and CDR3 from genomic DNA template. TCRdb redid the calling of the reads with MiXCR, one entry per CDR3 protein. The table lists some 200,000 distinct CDR3 sequences, 65% of them singletons. This CDR3 is built from 14 residues. The ends lost 5 bases at V and 7 bases at J; junction bases unmatched: 4. Germline CDR1 reads SGHAT; CDR2 reads FQNNGV. The chain combines TRBV11-2 with TRBJ2-2; 10 nucleotides match TRBD1. What was sequenced was sorted CD4+, CD8+, or CD8+CD57+ T cells (not recorded which) from PBMCs. The receptor was isolated from a human donor with aplastic anemia. The CDR3 region is CASSQTGGLGELFF. CDR3 coding DNA: TGTGCCAGCAGCCAGACAGGGGGCCTCGGGGAGCTGTTTTTT.